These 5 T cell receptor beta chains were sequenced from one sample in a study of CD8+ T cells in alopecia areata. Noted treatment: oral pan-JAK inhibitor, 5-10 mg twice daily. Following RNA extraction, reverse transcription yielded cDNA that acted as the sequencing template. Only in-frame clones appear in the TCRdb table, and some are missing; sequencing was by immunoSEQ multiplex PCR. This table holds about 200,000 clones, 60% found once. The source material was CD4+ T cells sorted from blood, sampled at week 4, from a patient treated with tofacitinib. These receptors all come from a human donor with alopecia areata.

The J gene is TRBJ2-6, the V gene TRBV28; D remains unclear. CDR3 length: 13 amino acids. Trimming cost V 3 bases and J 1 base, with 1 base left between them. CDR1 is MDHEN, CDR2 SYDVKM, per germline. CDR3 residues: CASSFSGANVLTF. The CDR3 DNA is TGTGCCAGCAGTTTTTCTGGGGCCAACGTCCTGACTTTC.

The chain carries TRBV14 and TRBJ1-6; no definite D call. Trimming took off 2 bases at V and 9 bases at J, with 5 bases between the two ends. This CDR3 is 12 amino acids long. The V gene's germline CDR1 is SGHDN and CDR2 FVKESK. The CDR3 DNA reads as TGTGCCAGCAGCCAACAAAGTTCACCCCTCCACTTT. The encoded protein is CASSQQSSPLHF.

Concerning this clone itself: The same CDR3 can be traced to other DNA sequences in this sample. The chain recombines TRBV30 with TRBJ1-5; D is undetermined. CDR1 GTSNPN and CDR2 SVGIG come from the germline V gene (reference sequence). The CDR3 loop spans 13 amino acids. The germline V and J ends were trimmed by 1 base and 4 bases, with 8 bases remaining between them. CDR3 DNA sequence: TGTGCCTGGAGTGGTCGAGGGAATCAGCCCCAGCATTTT. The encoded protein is CAWSGRGNQPQHF.

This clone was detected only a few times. The CDR3 coding sequence is TGTGCCAGCAGCGCGACAGGGGCGGAAAACATTCAGTACTTC. Protein: CASSATGAENIQYF. This chain links TRBV2 with TRBJ2-4; TRBD1 matches at 8 bases. The CDR3 contains 14 residues. Looked up from germline, CDR1 is SNHLY and CDR2 is FYNNEI. J gave up 5 bases and V 6 bases, and 6 bases lay outside the gene matches.

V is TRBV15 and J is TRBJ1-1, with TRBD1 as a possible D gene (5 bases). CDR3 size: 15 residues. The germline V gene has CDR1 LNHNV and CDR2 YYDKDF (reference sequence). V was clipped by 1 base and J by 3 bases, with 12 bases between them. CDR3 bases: TGTGCCACCAGCAGAGGCCGGGGGGTGGACACTGAAGCTTTCTTT. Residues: CATSRGRGVDTEAFF.